This paragraph reports one T cell receptor beta chain. Its antigen is not known. The CDR3 extends over 14 amino acids. Trimming removed 0 bases from V and 5 bases from J, with 9 bases in between. Per germline, CDR1 SGHRS and CDR2 YFSETQ. The repertoire was sequenced with immunoSEQ multiplex PCR; TCRdb's copy has only in-frame clones and lacks some. The table has fewer than 200,000 clones, roughly 90% seen once. The sample is drawn from a study of radiation and T cells in renal cell carcinoma. The time point is: blood 4 weeks post-SBRT, at nephrectomy. Indicated treatment: 15 Gy SBRT to primary tumor, nephrectomy 4 weeks later. Study-wide results and limits: In blood, top tumor clones expanded by 2 weeks, shrinking by 4. Pretreatment tumor biopsies were lacking, so baseline clonotypes are unknown.

The clonotype originates from a woman aged 50 to 60 with renal cell carcinoma. Sequences were derived from blood, sampled from a patient whose treatment included radiotherapy and nephrectomy. The V and J genes are TRBV5-1 and TRBJ1-5; D may be TRBD1 (5 bases). CDR3 loop: CASSLVGEDQPQHF. The DNA for the CDR3 is TGCGCCAGCAGCTTGGTAGGGGAGGATCAGCCCCAGCATTTT.